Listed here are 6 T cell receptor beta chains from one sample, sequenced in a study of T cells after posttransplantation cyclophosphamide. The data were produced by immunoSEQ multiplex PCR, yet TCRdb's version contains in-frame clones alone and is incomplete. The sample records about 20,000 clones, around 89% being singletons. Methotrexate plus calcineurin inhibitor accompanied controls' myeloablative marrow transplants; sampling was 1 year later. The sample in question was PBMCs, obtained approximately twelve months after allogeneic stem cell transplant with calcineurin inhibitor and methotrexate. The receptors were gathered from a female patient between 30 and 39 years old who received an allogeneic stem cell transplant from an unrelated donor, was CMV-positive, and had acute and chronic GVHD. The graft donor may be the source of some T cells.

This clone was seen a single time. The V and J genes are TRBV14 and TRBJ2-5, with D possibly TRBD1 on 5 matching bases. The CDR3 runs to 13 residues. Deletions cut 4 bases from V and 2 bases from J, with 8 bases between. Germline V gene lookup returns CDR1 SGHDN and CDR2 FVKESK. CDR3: CASSPGPQETQYF. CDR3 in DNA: TGTGCCAGCAGCCCAGGGCCTCAAGAGACCCAGTACTTC.

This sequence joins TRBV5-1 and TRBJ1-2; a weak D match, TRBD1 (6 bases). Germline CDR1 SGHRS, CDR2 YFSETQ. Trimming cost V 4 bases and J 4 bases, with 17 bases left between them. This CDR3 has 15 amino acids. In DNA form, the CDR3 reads TGCGCCAGCAGCACAGGCCGACAGGAACTCTATGGCTACACCTTC. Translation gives CASSTGRQELYGYTF.

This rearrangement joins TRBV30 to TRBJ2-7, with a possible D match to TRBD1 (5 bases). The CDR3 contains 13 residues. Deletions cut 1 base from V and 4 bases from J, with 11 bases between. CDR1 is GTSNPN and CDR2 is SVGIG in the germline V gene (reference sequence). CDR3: CAWSGGRVYEQYF. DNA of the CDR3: TGTGCCTGGAGTGGGGGCAGGGTATACGAGCAGTACTTC.

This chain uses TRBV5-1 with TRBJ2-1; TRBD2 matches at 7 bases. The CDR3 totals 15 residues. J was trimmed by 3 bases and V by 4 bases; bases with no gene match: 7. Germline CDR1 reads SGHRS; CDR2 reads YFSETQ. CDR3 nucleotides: TGCGCCAGCAGCACGAGCGGGGCGATCTACAATGAGCAGTTCTTC. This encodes CASSTSGAIYNEQFF.

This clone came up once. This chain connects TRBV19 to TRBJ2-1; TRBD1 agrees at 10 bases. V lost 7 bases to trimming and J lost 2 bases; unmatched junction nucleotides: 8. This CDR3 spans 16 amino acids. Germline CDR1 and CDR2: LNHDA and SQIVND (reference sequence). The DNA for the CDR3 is TGTGCCAGTACCGCCGGGACAGGGGAAGCCTACAATGAGCAGTTCTTC. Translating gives CASTAGTGEAYNEQFF.

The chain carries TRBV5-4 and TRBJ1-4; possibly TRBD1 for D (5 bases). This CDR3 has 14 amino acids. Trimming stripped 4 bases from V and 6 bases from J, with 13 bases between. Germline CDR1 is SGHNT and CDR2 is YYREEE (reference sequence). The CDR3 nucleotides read TGTGCCAGCAGCAAACGGGGGATTGATGAAAAACTGTTTTTT. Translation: CASSKRGIDEKLFF.